Listed below are T cell receptor beta chains from one sample, sequenced in a study of preoperative IRX-2 immunotherapy in early breast cancer. The data were produced by immunoSEQ multiplex PCR, yet TCRdb's version contains in-frame clones alone and is incomplete. The sample lists a few thousand clones, under 85% seen once, with roughly 14% in the top ten. The sequences come from tumor tissue, collected after IRX-2 immunotherapy. The origin of the receptors is a human donor with breast cancer. The CDR3 runs from the conserved cysteine through the conserved F or W. D genes are given only for firm matches. Clone size appears in some rows only: once, few, many, or a class for an expanded clone.

clone_size,v_call,j_call,d_call,cdr3_aa,cdr3_nt
.,TRBV25-1,TRBJ2-7,.,CASSDSVTVASREQYF,TGTGCCAGCAGTGATTCCGTGACAGTTGCCTCTCGGGAGCAGTACTTC
.,TRBV6-8,TRBJ1-2,TRBD1,CASSSRTGHNYGYTF,TGTGCCAGCAGTTCGCGGACAGGGCATAACTATGGCTACACCTTC
.,TRBV6-9,TRBJ2-3,TRBD2,CASRPGTITDTQYF,TGTGCCAGCAGACCCGGGACTATCACAGATACGCAGTATTTT
.,TRBV6-8,TRBJ2-7,.,CAIRTANSYEQYF,TGTGCCATCCGGACAGCCAACAGCTACGAGCAGTACTTC
.,TRBV1,TRBJ2-1,.,CASSLGANEQFF,TGCGCCAGCAGCTTGGGAGCGAATGAGCAGTTCTTC
few,TRBV11-3,TRBJ1-2,.,CASSLQRDNYGYTF,TGTGCCAGCAGCTTGCAAAGGGACAACTATGGCTACACCTTC
.,TRBV11-3,TRBJ1-1,.,CASSLLSGWNTEAFF,TGTGCCAGCAGCTTGTTGAGTGGGTGGAACACTGAAGCTTTCTTT
once,TRBV5-1,TRBJ2-7,.,CASSLVSGGYSYEQYF,TGCGCCAGCAGCTTGGTGTCAGGCGGATACTCCTACGAGCAGTACTTC
.,TRBV6-8,TRBJ1-6,.,CASSPSRGTTYNSPLHF,TGTGCCAGCAGCCCCTCCCGCGGGACGACCTATAATTCACCCCTCCACTTT
.,TRBV6-8,TRBJ1-4,.,CASSGGRGEVVYEKLFF,TGTGCCAGCAGTGGGGGTAGGGGTGAAGTTGTGTATGAAAAACTGTTTTTT
.,TRBV29-1,TRBJ1-1,TRBD1,CSAGTGMNTEAFF,TGCAGCGCCGGGACAGGAATGAACACTGAAGCTTTCTTT
.,TRBV11-3,TRBJ1-2,.,CASEKDVSLQGYTF,TGTGCCAGCGAAAAGGACGTTTCTTTACAGGGCTACACCTTC
.,TRBV29-1,TRBJ1-2,TRBD1,CSVDRQGEGSYGYTF,TGCAGCGTAGACCGACAGGGAGAAGGAAGCTATGGCTACACCTTC
.,TRBV11-3,TRBJ1-2,TRBD1,CASSSSVDRGLYGYTF,TGTGCCAGCAGCTCATCAGTCGACAGGGGACTCTATGGCTACACCTTC
.,TRBV6-8,TRBJ2-7,.,CASTNFGGHEQYF,TGTGCCAGCACCAACTTCGGGGGTCACGAGCAGTACTTC
.,TRBV7-1,TRBJ2-3,.,CASGSTGTADTQYF,TGTGCCAGCGGGTCTACGGGAACGGCAGATACGCAGTATTTT
.,TRBV6-8,TRBJ2-1,.,CASSLLSDEQFF,TGTGCCAGCAGTCTCCTGTCGGATGAGCAGTTCTTC
.,TRBV30,TRBJ1-1,TRBD1,CACDSGGKTEAFF,TGTGCCTGCGATTCAGGGGGAAAAACTGAAGCTTTCTTT
.,TRBV11-3,TRBJ2-3,TRBD2,CASSTSGGSLATYTQYF,TGTGCCAGCAGCACTAGCGGGGGGTCCCTAGCGACGTATACGCAGTATTTT
.,TRBV11-3,TRBJ2-6,.,CASSLVSGSGANVLTF,TGTGCCAGCAGCTTAGTTTCGGGGTCTGGGGCCAACGTCCTGACTTTC
.,TRBV29-1,TRBJ2-1,.,CSAGIALLHNEQFF,TGCAGCGCAGGGATCGCTCTTTTGCACAATGAGCAGTTCTTC
.,TRBV18,TRBJ1-2,TRBD1,CASSPTGTGYDGYTF,TGTGCCAGCTCACCAACGGGGACAGGGTACGATGGCTACACCTTC
.,TRBV29-1,TRBJ1-1,TRBD1,CSAGQGLEGTEAFF,TGCAGCGCCGGACAGGGGTTAGAGGGGACTGAAGCTTTCTTT
.,TRBV11-3,TRBJ2-2,TRBD1,CASSPGQVNTGELFF,TGTGCCAGCAGCCCCGGACAGGTGAACACCGGGGAGCTGTTTTTT
.,TRBV23-1,TRBJ2-7,TRBD1,CASSRAGGPTLVGQYF,TGCGCCAGCAGCCGCGCAGGGGGCCCAACCCTGGTAGGGCAGTACTTC
.,TRBV6-8,TRBJ2-1,TRBD2,CAITGLAGSSYNEQFF,TGTGCCATCACCGGACTAGCGGGGAGCTCCTACAATGAGCAGTTCTTC
.,TRBV28,TRBJ2-5,.,CASSWQGFLQETQYF,TGTGCCAGCAGTTGGCAGGGGTTCCTTCAAGAGACCCAGTACTTC
.,TRBV15,TRBJ1-4,.,CATSRSNRATNEKLFF,TGTGCCACCAGCAGATCAAACCGAGCAACTAATGAAAAACTGTTTTTT
once,TRBV6-8,TRBJ1-5,TRBD1,CASSPGTGGNQPQHF,TGTGCCAGCAGTCCAGGGACAGGTGGCAATCAGCCCCAGCATTTT
.,TRBV14,TRBJ2-3,.,CASRVGPPSTDTQYF,TGTGCCAGCAGGGTAGGGCCCCCCAGCACAGATACGCAGTATTTT
.,TRBV25-1,TRBJ2-7,.,CASSESGTYEQYF,TGTGCCAGCAGTGAATCAGGGACCTACGAGCAGTACTTC
.,TRBV6-4,TRBJ2-2,.,CASSYIRRGPSTGELFF,TGTGCCAGCAGTTACATTAGGCGGGGACCTTCCACCGGGGAGCTGTTTTTT
once,TRBV14,TRBJ2-5,TRBD2,CASSIAGEFAQYF,TGTGCCAGCTCGATAGCGGGAGAATTCGCCCAGTACTTC
few,TRBV28,TRBJ1-5,.,CASSFTGARGNQPQHF,TGTGCCAGCAGTTTCACGGGGGCGCGGGGCAATCAGCCCCAGCATTTT
once,TRBV11-3,TRBJ2-1,TRBD2,CASSPIEREASWNEQFF,TGTGCCAGCAGCCCTATAGAGCGGGAGGCCTCCTGGAATGAGCAGTTCTTC
once,TRBV18,TRBJ2-2,.,CASSPLGETGELFF,TGTGCCAGCTCACCACTCGGGGAGACCGGGGAGCTGTTTTTT
.,TRBV5-1,TRBJ2-2,TRBD2,CASRGSGTTGTGELFF,TGCGCCAGCAGGGGTAGCGGGACCACCGGAACCGGGGAGCTGTTTTTT
.,TRBV19,TRBJ2-3,.,CASSTYRVIGTDTQYF,TGTGCCAGTAGTACCTACAGGGTAATTGGGACAGATACGCAGTATTTT
.,TRBV18,TRBJ1-6,TRBD1,CASSPTGDKGSPLHF,TGTGCCAGCTCGCCGACAGGGGATAAGGGTTCACCCCTCCACTTT
once,TRBV11-3,TRBJ1-5,TRBD1,CASSWTGGASQPQHF,TGTGCCAGCAGCTGGACAGGGGGCGCCAGTCAGCCCCAGCATTTT
few,TRBV18,TRBJ1-4,.,CASSPSTREGTNEKLFF,TGTGCCAGCTCGCCAAGTACAAGGGAAGGAACTAATGAAAAACTGTTTTTT
.,TRBV11-3,TRBJ2-3,TRBD1,CASSLRGDRVYGDTQYF,TGTGCCAGCAGCTTAAGGGGGGACAGGGTGTACGGAGATACGCAGTATTTT
.,TRBV25-1,TRBJ1-1,TRBD1,CASRHVPSGTGLLW,TGTGCCAGCAGACATGTACCTTCCGGGACAGGCCTACTCTGG
once,TRBV30,TRBJ1-6,.,CAWSVRPTDSPLHF,TGTGCCTGGAGTGTGCGGCCGACGGATTCACCCCTCCACTTT
.,TRBV19,TRBJ2-3,TRBD1,CASSRPTGADTDTQYF,TGTGCCAGTAGCAGGCCGACAGGGGCCGACACAGATACGCAGTATTTT
.,TRBV11-3,TRBJ2-2,TRBD2,CASSHSLAGSTGELFF,TGTGCCAGCAGCCATTCTCTAGCGGGGTCCACCGGGGAGCTGTTTTTT
few,TRBV12-2,TRBJ2-7,.,CATQVEYTSYEQYF,TGTGCCACCCAAGTCGAGTATACTTCCTACGAGCAGTACTTC
.,TRBV6-8,TRBJ2-3,.,CASSDGVADTQYF,TGTGCCAGCAGTGACGGCGTTGCAGATACGCAGTATTTT
few,TRBV14,TRBJ2-7,.,CASSRRDTYEQYF,TGTGCCAGCAGCCGTCGGGACACCTACGAGCAGTACTTC
.,TRBV11-3,TRBJ1-1,TRBD1,CASSFDRGDTEAFF,TGTGCCAGCAGCTTTGACAGGGGTGACACTGAAGCTTTCTTT
.,TRBV5-1,TRBJ1-1,TRBD1,CASSLFGQGALNTEAFF,TGCGCCAGCAGCTTGTTTGGGCAGGGGGCCTTGAACACTGAAGCTTTCTTT
once,TRBV22-1,TRBJ1-2,.,CASRTYLDRRKGYTF,TGTGCCAGCAGGACTTATCTTGACAGGAGGAAGGGCTACACCTTC
.,TRBV6-8,TRBJ1-1,TRBD1,CAISVDRGRRTEAFF,TGTGCCATCAGTGTCGACAGGGGGCGTCGCACTGAAGCTTTCTTT
few,TRBV11-3,TRBJ2-4,TRBD2,CASSLGASGSDIQYF,TGTGCCAGCAGCTTAGGGGCTAGCGGGAGTGACATTCAGTACTTC
.,TRBV11-3,TRBJ2-6,.,CASSLRSTGSGANVLTF,TGTGCCAGCAGCCTACGATCGACAGGCTCTGGGGCCAACGTCCTGACTTTC
.,TRBV29-1,TRBJ2-2,.,CSAGGLGGTGELFF,TGCAGCGCCGGTGGACTCGGCGGAACCGGGGAGCTGTTTTTT
once,TRBV6-8,TRBJ2-2,.,CASSSLFGTNTGELFF,TGTGCCAGCAGTTCCCTTTTCGGGACTAACACCGGGGAGCTGTTTTTT